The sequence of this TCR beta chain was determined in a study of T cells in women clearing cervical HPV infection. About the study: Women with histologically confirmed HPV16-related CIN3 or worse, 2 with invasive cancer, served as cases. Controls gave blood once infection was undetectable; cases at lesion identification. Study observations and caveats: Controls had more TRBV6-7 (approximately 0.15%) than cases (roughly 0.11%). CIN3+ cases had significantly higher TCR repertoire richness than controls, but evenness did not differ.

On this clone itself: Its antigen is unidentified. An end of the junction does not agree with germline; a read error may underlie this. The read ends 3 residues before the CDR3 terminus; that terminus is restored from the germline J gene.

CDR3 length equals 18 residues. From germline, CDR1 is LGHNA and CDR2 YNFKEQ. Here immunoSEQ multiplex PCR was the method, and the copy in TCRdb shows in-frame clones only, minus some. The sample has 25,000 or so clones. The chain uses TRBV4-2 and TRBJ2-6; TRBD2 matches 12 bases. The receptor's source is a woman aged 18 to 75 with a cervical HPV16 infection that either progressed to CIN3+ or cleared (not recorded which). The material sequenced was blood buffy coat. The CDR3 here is CASSQERLAGAGANVLTF. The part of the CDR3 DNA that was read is TGCGCCAGCAGCCAAGAGCGACTAGCGGGGGCTGGGGCCAACGTC.